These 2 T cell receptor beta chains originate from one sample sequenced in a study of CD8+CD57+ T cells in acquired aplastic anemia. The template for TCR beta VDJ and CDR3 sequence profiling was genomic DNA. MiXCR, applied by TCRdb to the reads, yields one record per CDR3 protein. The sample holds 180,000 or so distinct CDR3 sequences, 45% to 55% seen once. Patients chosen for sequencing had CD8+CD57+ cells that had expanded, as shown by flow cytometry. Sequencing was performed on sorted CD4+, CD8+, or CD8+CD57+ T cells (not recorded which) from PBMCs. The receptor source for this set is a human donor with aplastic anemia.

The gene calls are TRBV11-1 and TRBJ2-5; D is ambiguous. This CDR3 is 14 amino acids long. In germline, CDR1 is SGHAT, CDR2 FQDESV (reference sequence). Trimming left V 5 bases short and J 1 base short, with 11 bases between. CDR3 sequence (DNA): TGTGCCAGCAGCCCTGACAAGATCCAAGAGACCCAGTACTTC. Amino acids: CASSPDKIQETQYF.

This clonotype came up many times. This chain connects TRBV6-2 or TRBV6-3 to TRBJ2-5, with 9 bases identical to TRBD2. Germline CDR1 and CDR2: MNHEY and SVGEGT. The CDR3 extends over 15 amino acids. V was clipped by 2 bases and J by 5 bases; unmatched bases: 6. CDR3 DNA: TGTGCCAGCAGTTACGGGCGGGGGGGCAGGGAGACCCAGTACTTC. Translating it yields CASSYGRGGRETQYF.